This is a list of T cell receptor beta chains from one sample in a study of human T cells and chemical hapten exposure. Each CDR3 protein gets one entry after TCRdb re-called the RACE reads with MiXCR. Of about 79,000 distinct CDR3 sequences detected, about 9% appear once; the ten largest clones hold over 1.5%. The sequencing input was whole blood. These receptors all stem from a male donor in good health. Some clones in this sample may be carry-over from other donors' samples. CDR3s include the opening cysteine and the closing phenylalanine or tryptophan. A D gene is named only where the DNA matches it firmly. The listing skips clone size in some rows; elsewhere it reads once, few, many or a size class.

V gene: TRBV7-2; CDR3 length: 14; J gene: TRBJ1-2; clone size: few; D gene: NA; CDR3 DNA: TGTGCCAGCAGCTTAGAGTCCAGCAACTATGGCTACACCTTC; CDR3 protein: CASSLESSNYGYTF
V gene: TRBV20-1; CDR3 length: 16; J gene: TRBJ2-3; clone size: many; D gene: TRBD1; CDR3 DNA: TGCAGTGCTGTGGGCCGGGACAGCCCTAGCACAGATACGCAGTATTTT; CDR3 protein: CSAVGRDSPSTDTQYF
V gene: TRBV27; CDR3 length: 16; J gene: TRBJ2-7; clone size: NA; D gene: TRBD2; CDR3 DNA: TGTGCCAGCAGTTTAGCGGGGCGGGGGGGCCGCTACGAGCAGTACTTC; CDR3 protein: CASSLAGRGGRYEQYF
V gene: TRBV29-1; CDR3 length: 14; J gene: TRBJ2-3; clone size: NA; D gene: TRBD1; CDR3 DNA: TGCAGCGCTTTGACAGGGGGAAGCACAGATACGCAGTATTTT; CDR3 protein: CSALTGGSTDTQYF
V gene: TRBV3-1; CDR3 length: 18; J gene: TRBJ1-1; clone size: few; D gene: TRBD1; CDR3 DNA: TGTGCCAGCAGCCAGGGGTCGACAGGGGCCCCCTTAGGGACTGAAGCTTTCTTT; CDR3 protein: CASSQGSTGAPLGTEAFF
V gene: TRBV15; CDR3 length: 14; J gene: TRBJ1-1; clone size: many; D gene: NA; CDR3 DNA: TGTGCCACCGAAACAAGGGGCCTGTACACTGAAGCTTTCTTT; CDR3 protein: CATETRGLYTEAFF
V gene: TRBV10-1; CDR3 length: 16; J gene: TRBJ2-1; clone size: few; D gene: NA; CDR3 DNA: TGCGCCAGCAGTGAGACAGGGCGTCGGGTCTCAAATGAGCAGTTCTTC; CDR3 protein: CASSETGRRVSNEQFF
V gene: TRBV7-8; CDR3 length: 14; J gene: TRBJ2-1; clone size: NA; D gene: NA; CDR3 DNA: TGTGCCAGCAGCTTTCGCCCTTTCAGGGATGAGCAGTTCTTC; CDR3 protein: CASSFRPFRDEQFF
V gene: TRBV27; CDR3 length: 15; J gene: TRBJ1-1; clone size: many; D gene: TRBD1; CDR3 DNA: TGTGCCAGCAGTACTCGGACAGGGCTGCACACTGAAGCTTTCTTT; CDR3 protein: CASSTRTGLHTEAFF
V gene: TRBV3-1; CDR3 length: 13; J gene: TRBJ2-7; clone size: many; D gene: TRBD1; CDR3 DNA: TGTGCCAGCAGCCGACAGGGGCCCTACGAGCAGTACTTC; CDR3 protein: CASSRQGPYEQYF
V gene: TRBV6-2/TRBV6-3; CDR3 length: 17; J gene: TRBJ1-1; clone size: few; D gene: NA; CDR3 DNA: TGTGCCAGCAGTTACAGGTGGGCAGGAGGGTTTAACACTGAAGCTTTCTTT; CDR3 protein: CASSYRWAGGFNTEAFF
V gene: TRBV3-1; CDR3 length: 13; J gene: TRBJ2-5; clone size: many; D gene: TRBD2; CDR3 DNA: TGTGCCAGCAGCCTCCAGCGGGAAGGCCCCCAGTACTTC; CDR3 protein: CASSLQREGPQYF
V gene: TRBV15; CDR3 length: 14; J gene: TRBJ1-5; clone size: NA; D gene: NA; CDR3 DNA: TGTGCCACCAGCAGAGAAAGTAGCAATCAGCCCCAGCATTTT; CDR3 protein: CATSRESSNQPQHF
V gene: TRBV5-1; CDR3 length: 14; J gene: TRBJ1-6; clone size: NA; D gene: NA; CDR3 DNA: TGCGCCAGCAGCTCCCGCAGCGGGGATTCACCCCTCCACTTT; CDR3 protein: CASSSRSGDSPLHF
V gene: TRBV7-6; CDR3 length: 12; J gene: TRBJ2-3; clone size: NA; D gene: NA; CDR3 DNA: TGTGCCAGCAGCCCCTTAGTTGATACGCAGTATTTT; CDR3 protein: CASSPLVDTQYF
V gene: TRBV29-1; CDR3 length: 12; J gene: TRBJ2-1; clone size: many; D gene: NA; CDR3 DNA: TGCAGCGCTGTGGGGGGATACAATGAGCAGTTCTTC; CDR3 protein: CSAVGGYNEQFF
V gene: TRBV4-3; CDR3 length: 16; J gene: TRBJ1-4; clone size: few; D gene: TRBD1; CDR3 DNA: TGCGCCAGCAGCCAATACAGGGGGCAGGCTAATGAAAAACTGTTTTTT; CDR3 protein: CASSQYRGQANEKLFF
V gene: TRBV7-8; CDR3 length: 18; J gene: TRBJ2-5; clone size: few; D gene: TRBD2; CDR3 DNA: TGTGCCAGCAGCCGGAGAGGGTCTAGCGGGGGGACCCAAGAGACCCAGTACTTC; CDR3 protein: CASSRRGSSGGTQETQYF
V gene: TRBV27; CDR3 length: 13; J gene: TRBJ1-5; clone size: many; D gene: NA; CDR3 DNA: TGTGCCAGCAAGGGCACGGGGACTCAGTCCCAGCATTTT; CDR3 protein: CASKGTGTQSQHF
V gene: TRBV6-5; CDR3 length: 14; J gene: TRBJ1-1; clone size: NA; D gene: NA; CDR3 DNA: TGTGCCAGCAGTTACGGGCAGCTGAACACTGAAGCTTTCTTT; CDR3 protein: CASSYGQLNTEAFF
V gene: TRBV20-1; CDR3 length: 11; J gene: TRBJ2-1; clone size: few; D gene: NA; CDR3 DNA: TGCAGTGCCCGACCTTACAATGAGCAGTTCTTC; CDR3 protein: CSARPYNEQFF
V gene: TRBV2; CDR3 length: 15; J gene: TRBJ2-5; clone size: NA; D gene: NA; CDR3 DNA: TGTGCCAGCAGTGTTCTCAACGGACAGCAAGAGACCCAGTACTTC; CDR3 protein: CASSVLNGQQETQYF
V gene: TRBV15; CDR3 length: 15; J gene: TRBJ1-1; clone size: many; D gene: NA; CDR3 DNA: TGTGCCACCAGCCCCCCAGGCAGAATGAACACTGAAGCTTTCTTT; CDR3 protein: CATSPPGRMNTEAFF
V gene: TRBV5-1; CDR3 length: 17; J gene: TRBJ2-5; clone size: NA; D gene: TRBD2; CDR3 DNA: TGCGCCAGCAGCCCTGGGACTAGCGGGGGACCAGGAGAGACCCAGTACTTC; CDR3 protein: CASSPGTSGGPGETQYF
V gene: TRBV19; CDR3 length: 14; J gene: TRBJ1-5; clone size: few; D gene: TRBD1; CDR3 DNA: TGTGCCAGTAGTATGGGACAGCTAAATCAGCCCCAGCATTTT; CDR3 protein: CASSMGQLNQPQHF
V gene: TRBV27; CDR3 length: 16; J gene: TRBJ1-6; clone size: many; D gene: NA; CDR3 DNA: TGTGCCACCCAAAGGGTTGGGGGTAATTATAATTCACCCCTCCACTTT; CDR3 protein: CATQRVGGNYNSPLHF
V gene: TRBV29-1; CDR3 length: 16; J gene: TRBJ2-3; clone size: few; D gene: TRBD2; CDR3 DNA: TGCAGCGTTTCTCTAGCGGAGGGTTGGTATCTGGATACGCAGTATTTT; CDR3 protein: CSVSLAEGWYLDTQYF
V gene: TRBV29-1; CDR3 length: 12; J gene: TRBJ2-1; clone size: NA; D gene: NA; CDR3 DNA: TGCAGCGTTGAGGTAAAGGGTTTTGAGCAGTTCTTC; CDR3 protein: CSVEVKGFEQFF
V gene: TRBV27; CDR3 length: 13; J gene: TRBJ1-4; clone size: NA; D gene: NA; CDR3 DNA: TGTGCCAGCAGGGGGGACTGGAATGAAAAACTGTTTTTT; CDR3 protein: CASRGDWNEKLFF
V gene: TRBV6-5; CDR3 length: 11; J gene: TRBJ1-2; clone size: many; D gene: NA; CDR3 DNA: TGTGCCAGCAGAACAGGGTCTGGCTACACCTTC; CDR3 protein: CASRTGSGYTF
V gene: TRBV6-4; CDR3 length: 13; J gene: TRBJ2-2; clone size: medium-sized; D gene: NA; CDR3 DNA: TGTGCCAGCAGTGAGCGGGACACCGGGGAGCTGTTTTTT; CDR3 protein: CASSERDTGELFF
V gene: TRBV25-1; CDR3 length: 16; J gene: TRBJ1-2; clone size: few; D gene: NA; CDR3 DNA: TGTGCCAGCAGTCCCCCCGGGGGGGACCGCGCCTATGGCTACACCTTC; CDR3 protein: CASSPPGGDRAYGYTF
V gene: TRBV29-1; CDR3 length: 16; J gene: TRBJ2-1; clone size: NA; D gene: TRBD2; CDR3 DNA: TGCAGCGTTGAAGATGCCGGGGGAGGGACGCACAATGAGCAGTTCTTC; CDR3 protein: CSVEDAGGGTHNEQFF
V gene: TRBV6-2/TRBV6-3; CDR3 length: 15; J gene: TRBJ2-1; clone size: many; D gene: TRBD2; CDR3 DNA: TGTGCCAGCAGTCTCGGACTAGCGGGATCCAATGAGCAGTTCTTC; CDR3 protein: CASSLGLAGSNEQFF
V gene: TRBV7-8; CDR3 length: 13; J gene: TRBJ1-2; clone size: NA; D gene: NA; CDR3 DNA: TGTGCCAGCAGCTTAGACAGGGAGGGTGGCTACACCTTC; CDR3 protein: CASSLDREGGYTF
V gene: TRBV25-1; CDR3 length: 14; J gene: TRBJ1-2; clone size: NA; D gene: NA; CDR3 DNA: TGTGCCAGCAGTGCCCGCGCGGGAGACTATGGCTACACCTTC; CDR3 protein: CASSARAGDYGYTF
V gene: TRBV6-5; CDR3 length: 18; J gene: TRBJ2-5; clone size: NA; D gene: NA; CDR3 DNA: TGTGCCAGCAGTCATCTCCTCGACCCAGGAGGGCCTTTAGAGACCCAGTACTTC; CDR3 protein: CASSHLLDPGGPLETQYF
V gene: TRBV11-2; CDR3 length: 16; J gene: TRBJ2-1; clone size: few; D gene: TRBD2; CDR3 DNA: TGTGCCAGCAGCTTAATGATCGCGGGGGGCAACAATGAGCAGTTCTTC; CDR3 protein: CASSLMIAGGNNEQFF
V gene: TRBV6-5; CDR3 length: 14; J gene: TRBJ1-1; clone size: many; D gene: NA; CDR3 DNA: TGTGCCAGCAGTTACGGAACAGTGAACACTGAAGCTTTCTTT; CDR3 protein: CASSYGTVNTEAFF
V gene: TRBV7-9; CDR3 length: 15; J gene: TRBJ2-1; clone size: once; D gene: NA; CDR3 DNA: TGTGCCAGCAGCTTAGTGGCAACTGTCGGCGCTGAGCAGTTCTTC; CDR3 protein: CASSLVATVGAEQFF
V gene: TRBV21-1; CDR3 length: 15; J gene: TRBJ1-5; clone size: NA; D gene: NA; CDR3 DNA: TGTGCCAGCAGCAAAGAGGAAGGGCCGGTTCAGCCCCAGCATTTT; CDR3 protein: CASSKEEGPVQPQHF
V gene: TRBV29-1; CDR3 length: 13; J gene: TRBJ1-1; clone size: many; D gene: NA; CDR3 DNA: TGCAGCGTTGAAGAAAGGGGGAGCACTGAAGCTTTCTTT; CDR3 protein: CSVEERGSTEAFF
V gene: TRBV4-1; CDR3 length: 18; J gene: TRBJ1-1; clone size: few; D gene: NA; CDR3 DNA: TGCGCCAGCAGCCAAGATGGGACCATCAAAACGTTCATCACTGAAGCTTTCTTT; CDR3 protein: CASSQDGTIKTFITEAFF
V gene: TRBV29-1; CDR3 length: 13; J gene: TRBJ2-1; clone size: NA; D gene: NA; CDR3 DNA: TGCAGCGTTTCAGTGAGGTCTTACAATGAGCAGTTCTTC; CDR3 protein: CSVSVRSYNEQFF
V gene: TRBV14; CDR3 length: 15; J gene: TRBJ2-1; clone size: NA; D gene: TRBD1; CDR3 DNA: TGTGCCAGCAGCCAAGATTTTTACAGGGGATACGAGCAGTTCTTC; CDR3 protein: CASSQDFYRGYEQFF
V gene: TRBV27; CDR3 length: 16; J gene: TRBJ2-1; clone size: many; D gene: TRBD2; CDR3 DNA: TGTGCCAGCAGTTCACCCTCGCAGCGGGGGGGCAATGAGCAGTTCTTC; CDR3 protein: CASSSPSQRGGNEQFF
V gene: TRBV7-8; CDR3 length: 15; J gene: TRBJ1-5; clone size: few; D gene: NA; CDR3 DNA: TGTGCCAGCAGCTTAGAAGCGAGCTACAATCAGCCCCAGCATTTT; CDR3 protein: CASSLEASYNQPQHF
V gene: TRBV28; CDR3 length: 14; J gene: TRBJ1-1; clone size: many; D gene: NA; CDR3 DNA: TGTGCCAGCAGTTTATCTAGGGGGAGGGCTGAAGCTTTCTTT; CDR3 protein: CASSLSRGRAEAFF
V gene: TRBV6-2/TRBV6-3; CDR3 length: 17; J gene: TRBJ1-5; clone size: many; D gene: NA; CDR3 DNA: TGTGCCAGCAGTTACCCGATGGACAGCACTAGCAATCAGCCCCAGCATTTT; CDR3 protein: CASSYPMDSTSNQPQHF
V gene: TRBV4-1; CDR3 length: 13; J gene: TRBJ2-7; clone size: few; D gene: NA; CDR3 DNA: TGCGCCAGCAGCCAACAGGACTCCTACGAGCAGTACTTC; CDR3 protein: CASSQQDSYEQYF
V gene: TRBV6-5; CDR3 length: 16; J gene: TRBJ2-7; clone size: few; D gene: TRBD1; CDR3 DNA: TGTGCCAGCAGTCAGAATCCGGGACAGGGCTCCTACGAGCAGTACTTC; CDR3 protein: CASSQNPGQGSYEQYF
V gene: TRBV14; CDR3 length: 14; J gene: TRBJ1-4; clone size: NA; D gene: NA; CDR3 DNA: TGTGCCAGCAGCCCGTACTCATACAGTGAAAAACTGTTTTTT; CDR3 protein: CASSPYSYSEKLFF
V gene: TRBV7-6; CDR3 length: 18; J gene: TRBJ2-3; clone size: few; D gene: NA; CDR3 DNA: TGTGCCAGCAGCTTAGCGGGGGAGTGGGGCCTGGGCACAGATACGCAGTATTTT; CDR3 protein: CASSLAGEWGLGTDTQYF
V gene: TRBV6-6; CDR3 length: 12; J gene: TRBJ1-1; clone size: few; D gene: NA; CDR3 DNA: TGTGCCAGCAGTTACTCGGTGGATAGAGCTTTCTTT; CDR3 protein: CASSYSVDRAFF
V gene: TRBV7-9; CDR3 length: 15; J gene: TRBJ2-7; clone size: NA; D gene: NA; CDR3 DNA: TGTGCCAGCAGCTTACGAAGAGGGGCTCGCTACGAGCAGTACTTC; CDR3 protein: CASSLRRGARYEQYF
V gene: TRBV4-1; CDR3 length: 16; J gene: TRBJ1-6; clone size: few; D gene: NA; CDR3 DNA: TGCGCCAGCAGCCAAGGAGTGGAAATCACTAATTCACCCCTCCACTTT; CDR3 protein: CASSQGVEITNSPLHF
V gene: TRBV6-1; CDR3 length: 17; J gene: TRBJ2-5; clone size: NA; D gene: TRBD2; CDR3 DNA: TGTGCCAGCAGGGCCCCGGGACTAGCGGGAGGCCAAGAGACCCAGTACTTC; CDR3 protein: CASRAPGLAGGQETQYF
V gene: TRBV20-1; CDR3 length: 13; J gene: TRBJ2-7; clone size: many; D gene: NA; CDR3 DNA: TGCAGTGCCTTTCTGAGCAGAACCTACGAGCAGTACTTC; CDR3 protein: CSAFLSRTYEQYF
V gene: TRBV13; CDR3 length: 16; J gene: TRBJ2-1; clone size: NA; D gene: TRBD2; CDR3 DNA: TGTGCCAGCAGCGATAGCGGGAGCACCATGGGCAATGAGCAGTTCTTC; CDR3 protein: CASSDSGSTMGNEQFF